This T cell receptor (beta chain) derives from a study of naive and memory T cell subsets. Both TRBC1 and TRBC2 were covered by a beta constant-region primer of two equimolar oligonucleotides. Nested alpha and beta constant-region primers with the SP2 primer drove four PCR rounds on ligated cDNA. TCRdb re-called the UMI-ligation and nested PCR reads with MiXCR, one entry per CDR3 protein. The sample consists of about 82,000 distinct CDR3 sequences, 9% to 9.5% of them appearing once. The sample holds many counts of this clonotype. Overnight CMV lysate stimulation of fresh PBMCs defined donor CMV status by CD4+ IFNgamma. This receptor was taken from a human donor in good health. Input material: naive CD8+ T cells from blood.

CDR3 sequence reads: CASKGLHYEQYF. The CDR3 DNA reads TGTGCCAGCAAGGGACTTCATTACGAGCAGTACTTC. This rearrangement joins TRBV12-3 or TRBV12-4 to TRBJ2-7; possible D gene TRBD2, 6 bases. V was trimmed by 7 bases and J by 4 bases, leaving 11 bases between them. This CDR3 is 12 amino acids long.